The 14 T cell receptor beta chains below come from one sample, sequenced in a study of T cell repertoires in cytomegalovirus infection (dated by TCRdb to the late 2010s). Instrument on record: Illumina HiSeq 1500. The raw public data were reprocessed by TCRdb itself: fastp quality trimming at Q25, MiXCR clonotype calling, in-frame beta chains only. Each entry merges the rows of one CDR3 protein and shows their most common DNA and genes. In all, the sample holds a few hundred thousand distinct CDR3 sequences, and roughly 29% of those were seen once. Jointly, the top ten make up approximately 13% of the sample. The sample comprised PBMCs. All receptors come from a human donor in good health (CMV status not recorded). Some clones in this sample may be carry-over from other donors' samples.

This clonotype was picked up one time. V and J are TRBV11-2 and TRBJ1-5, with D possibly TRBD1 on 6 matching bases. V lost 5 bases and J lost 4, with 15 bases in between. Germline V CDR1 and CDR2: SGHAT, FQNNGV. The CDR3 is made up of 15 amino acids. CDR3: CASSLTDSLNQPQHF. Here the CDR3 DNA reads TGTGCCAGCAGCCTGACGGACAGTCTAAATCAGCCCCAGCATTTT.

In its sample, this clonotype was seen a few times. This sequence joins TRBV27 and TRBJ2-7, with D unresolved. The CDR3 has 13 residues. The V gene's germline CDR1 is MNHEY and CDR2 SMNVEV (reference sequence). The germline V and J ends were trimmed by 6 bases and 7 bases, with 16 bases remaining between them. The CDR3 sequence: CASSPTATLEQYF. The CDR3, as DNA: TGTGCCAGCAGCCCGACGGCCACCCTTGAGCAGTACTTC.

This rearrangement joins TRBV6-8 to TRBJ1-1; 9 nucleotides align to TRBD1. The CDR3 spans 15 residues. The V gene end was trimmed by 6 bases and the J gene end by 3 bases; junction bases not matched to a gene: 8. Germline values: CDR1 MNHGY, CDR2 SAAAGT. CDR3 DNA sequence: TGTGCCAGCAGCTACCGGGGACAGGGATACACTGAAGCTTTCTTT. Amino acid sequence: CASSYRGQGYTEAFF.

V gene TRBV2 combines with J gene TRBJ2-5; tentatively, D is TRBD1 (5 bases). Germline V gives CDR1 SNHLY, CDR2 FYNNEI. There are 12 residues in the CDR3. Trimming stripped 8 bases from V and 4 bases from J, with 11 bases between. The CDR3 spells CASGATRETQYF. In nucleotides, the CDR3 is TGTGCCAGCGGGGCGACTCGAGAGACCCAGTACTTC.

This clonotype was recorded a few times. The chain recombines TRBV7-9 with TRBJ2-1; D is perhaps TRBD2 (6 bases). Between the trimmed V and J ends, which lost 0 bases and 10 bases, there was a span of 13 bases. This CDR3 region has 14 residues. CDR1 SEHNR and CDR2 FQNEAQ come from the germline V gene (reference sequence). This CDR3 is CASSLASGLTEQFF. The DNA for the CDR3 is TGTGCCAGCAGCTTAGCAAGCGGGTTGACGGAGCAGTTCTTC.

V usage is TRBV6-2 or TRBV6-3 and J usage is TRBJ2-2, with 10 positions matching TRBD2. The CDR3 has 15 amino acids. Trimming at V came to 5 bases and at J to 7 bases, leaving 7 bases not matched to a gene. Germline V lookup: CDR1 MNHEY, CDR2 SVGEGT. In DNA form, the CDR3 reads TGTGCCAGCAGTCCTCTAGCGGGAGTCTTCGGGGAGCTGTTTTTT. Its protein product is CASSPLAGVFGELFF.

This clonotype was observed many times. CDR3 region: CSAAGTGLGKLFF. In nucleotides, the CDR3 is TGCAGCGCCGCCGGGACAGGGCTTGGAAAACTGTTTTTT. V is TRBV29-1 and J is TRBJ1-4; 9 bases map to TRBD1. CDR1 is SQVTM and CDR2 is ANQGSEA in the germline V gene. This CDR3 comprises 13 residues. V trimming: 7 bases; J trimming: 10 bases; junction bases outside the gene matches: 10. Full variable domain (remainder filled in from reference TRBV29-1 and TRBJ1-4): SAVISQKPSRDICQRGTSLTIQCQVDSQVTMMFWYRQQPGQSLTLIATANQGSEATYESGFVIDKFPISRPNLTFSTLTVSNMSPEDSSIYLCSAAGTGLGKLFFGSGTQLSVL.

The V gene is TRBV5-4, the J gene TRBJ2-1; TRBD2 agrees at 12 bases. There are 19 residues in the CDR3. Trimming at V came to 1 base and at J to 7 bases, leaving 15 bases not matched to a gene. Germline CDR1 reads SGHNT; CDR2 reads YYREEE (reference sequence). In DNA, the CDR3 is TGTGCCAGCAGCTTGATGAGACTAGCGGGAGAGAGGGGAGGAAATGAGCAGTTCTTC. It specifies CASSLMRLAGERGGNEQFF. Using reference TRBV5-4 and TRBJ2-1 for the parts outside the CDR3, the full variable domain is ETGVTQSPTHLIKTRGQQVTLRCSSQSGHNTVSWYQQALGQGPQFIFQYYREEENGRGNFPPRFSGLQFPNYSSELNVNALELDDSALYLCASSLMRLAGERGGNEQFFGPGTRLTVL.

CDR3 nucleotides: TGTGCCAGTAGTACCCGGGACAGGGGGATCCATGGCTACACCTTC. Its protein is CASSTRDRGIHGYTF. The V and J genes are TRBV19 and TRBJ1-2; 11 bases are shared with TRBD1. This CDR3 is built from 15 residues. The junction had 7 bases not matched to a gene; V was cut back by 4 bases and J by 6 bases. Looked up from germline, CDR1 is LNHDA and CDR2 is SQIVND (reference sequence).

This clonotype was observed many times. The CDR3 DNA reads TGTGCCAGCAGCTTCACGGTCAACAGGGCACGCGAGCAGTACTTC. Translated: CASSFTVNRAREQYF. V is TRBV7-2 and J is TRBJ2-7; D possibly corresponds to TRBD1 (6 bases). The CDR3 runs 15 residues. V was trimmed by 3 bases and J by 6 bases, leaving 18 bases between them. Germline loops: CDR1 SGHTA, CDR2 FQGNSA.

This clonotype has a handful of counts. This chain links TRBV19 with TRBJ2-5, with 8 nucleotides matching TRBD1. Germline lookup yields CDR1 LNHDA and CDR2 SQIVND (reference sequence). The CDR3 sequence is 15 residues long. V lost 5 bases, J lost 1 base, and 6 bases stayed unmatched. CDR3 in amino acids: CASSRSGGAQETQYF. The CDR3 DNA reads as TGTGCCAGTAGTCGCTCAGGGGGCGCCCAAGAGACCCAGTACTTC.

This chain connects TRBV12-3 or TRBV12-4 to TRBJ2-5; possibly TRBD2 for D (6 bases). The CDR3 covers 13 residues. Deletions cut 6 bases from V and 7 bases from J, with 15 bases between. In DNA, the CDR3 is TGTGCCAGCAGCATGGGACTTTCGGGGACCCAGTACTTC. This codes for CASSMGLSGTQYF.

Turning to this clonotype: Given a much more abundant clone one base away, this may be a read error. The J gene is TRBJ1-1, the V gene TRBV5-6; D unclear. CDR1 and CDR2 (germline): SGHDT, YYEEEE. CDR3 size: 11 residues. CDR3 in DNA: TGTGCCAGCAGTGCGAATAGGGAAGCTTCCTTT. Its translation: CASSANREASF.

This clonotype was seen a handful of times. CDR3: CASRRPGDTQYF. As DNA, the CDR3 is TGTGCCAGCAGACGTCCCGGGGATACGCAGTATTTT. The rearrangement uses TRBV7-2 and TRBJ2-3; no clear D gene. Trimming pared 6 bases from V and 6 bases from J, leaving 10 bases between. The CDR3 consists of 12 residues. Germline V gives CDR1 SGHTA, CDR2 FQGNSA.